This entry describes one T cell receptor beta chain. Per the germline V gene, CDR1 is ENHRY and CDR2 is SYGVKD. Trimming took 6 bases from V and 6 from J; bases not matched to a gene: 7. The CDR3 runs 14 residues. The sample comes from a study of cytomegalovirus exposure and HLA in healthy donors. Some clones are missing from TCRdb's copy, which holds only in-frame ones; the method was immunoSEQ multiplex PCR. Among some 320,000 clones listed, about 85% were seen once. The sequence came from a woman aged 25 to 39 in good health and CMV-seropositive. V gene TRBV10-3 combines with J gene TRBJ2-3; TRBD2 agrees at 9 bases. Sequenced input: PBMCs. CDR3 residues: CAISVSAGGDTQYF. The CDR3 DNA sequence: TGTGCCATCAGCGTCTCTGCGGGAGGGGATACGCAGTATTTT.